Listed here is a single TCR beta chain. What it binds is unknown. These data are taken from a study of cytomegalovirus exposure and HLA in healthy donors. Study observations and caveats: Productive status was seen about 87% or about 30% of the time for most TCR beta V segments in an earlier analysis. Based on reports, TCR beta sequences accurately predicted HLA-A and HLA-B alleles for most subjects.

Germline CDR1 is SGHNT and CDR2 is YYREEE (reference sequence). This CDR3 has 18 residues. The ends lost 4 bases at V and 6 bases at J; junction bases unmatched: 11. PCR amplification relied on 60 Vbeta primers (plus 13 Jbeta primers). Measured with immunoSEQ multiplex PCR; TCRdb has only the in-frame clones, and not every one. In the table there are 150,000 to 200,000 clones, around 83% of which are singletons. The receptor was isolated from a woman aged 40 to 50 in good health and CMV-seronegative. The rearrangement uses TRBV5-4 and TRBJ2-2; 14 bases match TRBD2. Specimen: PBMCs. The CDR3 reads CASSPPGLAGVIAGELFF. The CDR3 DNA reads as TGTGCCAGCAGCCCGCCGGGACTAGCGGGAGTGATTGCCGGGGAGCTGTTTTTT.